This TCR beta chain was profiled in a study of blood T cell repertoires in COVID-19. Study-wide background: PBMCs, B-cell-depleted T cells, or T cells provided the cDNA or gDNA that made up the material.

Sequencing was performed with immunoSEQ multiplex PCR; in TCRdb, only in-frame clones are kept and a portion is missing. The profile shows some 170,000 clones, about 72% of them singletons. The age range of participants was about 18 to 100 years, with residence in around 22 US areas. Clinical histories supplied by participants themselves formed the basis of cohort assignment. The CDR3 has 13 amino acids. Germline assignment: CDR1 MNHNS and CDR2 SASEGT. Trimming shortened V by 1 base and J by 11 bases, and 14 bases separated the two germline ends. The sequence derives from a woman aged 45-65 years who had recovered from COVID-19. V usage is TRBV6-1 and J usage is TRBJ1-1; D unresolved. Material for sequencing was PBMCs or T cells enriched from blood (not recorded which). For the CDR3, the DNA is TGTGCCAGCAGTGAAGGCGGCATAACTTGGGCTTTCTTT. It encodes CASSEGGITWAFF.